This T cell receptor beta chain stems from a study of cytomegalovirus exposure and HLA in healthy donors. These donors counted as nominally healthy when sampled, but unrecorded immune exposures were likely. There are 15 residues in the CDR3. Unmatched junction bases numbered 6, after V lost 3 bases and J lost 5 bases. CDR1 MNHNS and CDR2 SASEGT come from the germline V gene. PCR involved 60 Vbeta and 13 Jbeta primers. Profiled with immunoSEQ multiplex PCR; TCRdb holds only in-frame clones, not every one. This sample has nearly 110,000 clones, with around three quarters found just once. This clone was detected only a few times.

The source of this sequence is a boy between 5 and 17 years old in good health and CMV-seronegative. V usage is TRBV6-1 and J usage is TRBJ2-2; 7 bases are a match to TRBD1. The material sequenced was PBMCs. CDR3 sequence reads: CASSERGPETGELFF. Here the CDR3 DNA reads TGTGCCAGCAGTGAGAGGGGGCCAGAAACCGGGGAGCTGTTTTTT.